The T cell receptor beta chain under discussion was sequenced for a study of cytomegalovirus exposure and HLA in healthy donors. In the study overall: The 120 validation repertoires matched the approximately 700 first-cohort repertoires in platform, a later analysis reported.

V was shortened by 9 bases and J by 0 bases, with 9 bases between the two germline ends. Germline V lookup: CDR1 ENHRY, CDR2 SYGVKD. The CDR3 runs to 12 residues. Assay used: immunoSEQ multiplex PCR; TCRdb lists only in-frame clones, some missing. The sample includes roughly 180,000 clones, 86% of them seen just once. The TCR originated in a man aged 25-40 years in good health and CMV-seropositive. The chain combines TRBV10-3 with TRBJ2-7, with D possibly being TRBD1 or TRBD2 (5 bases each). Sequenced: PBMCs. The DNA for the CDR3 is TGTGCCATGGGGGAGAGCTCCTACGAGCAGTACTTC. Its translation: CAMGESSYEQYF.